This TCR beta chain was observed in a study of blood T cell repertoires in COVID-19 (dated by TCRdb to the early 2020s). Study-wide context: Samples from collaborators originated in the United States, Italy and Spain and spanned both the acute and convalescent phases of COVID-19. The prospective study material was composed of cDNA or gDNA derived from T cells, B-cell-depleted T cells, or PBMCs. Subjects who had been exposed to COVID-19, were actively infected with it, or had recovered from it provided the deeply sampled blood TCRbeta repertoires that made up the dataset. The repertoires were released in a freely available public database meant as a resource for research on the immune response to SARS-CoV-2. The samples were drawn from two sources: the first 160 participants of the ongoing ImmuneRACE study, and approximately 1,300 subjects contributed by 6 global collaborators. The sample metadata nearly always contained a de-identified subject ID, COVID-19 status, age in years and sex. Where available, HLA class I and class II types were taken from metadata supplied by the sample provider and were not determined by assay-based typing.

In the prospective study, participants were about 18 to 100 years old, resided in about two dozen geographic areas of the United States, and were enrolled through a virtual design. To assign participants to cohorts, the prospective study relied on clinical history that participants themselves reported in a screening survey and a study questionnaire. For ImmuneRACE Cohort 3, a participant was defined as recovered based on two consecutive negative NP/OP PCR tests, clearance by a healthcare professional, or resolution of symptoms. Each participant in the prospective study had whole blood, serum and a nasopharyngeal or oropharyngeal swab collected by mobile phlebotomists. Prospective study participants could optionally give additional blood draws and questionnaires over an approximately two-month period. Before DNA extraction, prospective study blood samples were shipped either frozen or at room temperature.

On this clone: This clone's antigen is unknown. The sample holds no much larger clone one base away, and base qualities are not on file.

TCRbeta CDR3 regions were amplified from genomic DNA by means of the immunoSEQ Assay, a bias-controlled multiplex PCR. Concerning the study's data processing: Nucleated cell counts per sample were estimated from amplification of reference gene primers within the assay. To quantify the absolute abundance of each unique TCRbeta CDR3 rearrangement, sequence reads were collapsed and filtered. For each sample, productive Simpson clonality was calculated as the square root of Simpson's diversity index across productive rearrangements. What TCRdb holds here is the immuneACCESS table cut down to in-frame rearrangements. Part of the clones is not present; checked against another copy, under half of the missing clones reflect an unresolved V gene, and the others are unexplained. V and J calls and clone size follow that table, whereas D and trimming were derived from the DNA. This sample comprises around 400,000 clones, roughly 89% of them detected only once. About 1.7% of the sample goes to the ten largest clones.

CDR1 and CDR2 (MNHEY, SMNVEV) derive from the germline V gene (reference sequence). The CDR3 runs 15 amino acids, cysteine and phenylalanine included. The kept DNA is CDR3 alone, 45 bases in frame from the first base. A distance of 18 bases separates the germline ends of V and J, which lose 7 bases and 6 bases respectively. The paper's findings and limits, for the study overall: How much clinical and demographic metadata was included differed by source and by participant, and the metadata was provided uncurated.

The sequence joins TRBV27 to TRBJ1-4; TRBD1 is a possible D gene, resting on 5 matching bases. This receptor was identified in a young woman who had recovered from COVID-19. The sequencing input was PBMCs or T cells enriched from blood (not recorded which). The sequence in DNA is TGTGCCAGCACACCGCGATGGAGGGGTCATGAAAAACTGTTTTTT. This gives the protein CASTPRWRGHEKLFF.